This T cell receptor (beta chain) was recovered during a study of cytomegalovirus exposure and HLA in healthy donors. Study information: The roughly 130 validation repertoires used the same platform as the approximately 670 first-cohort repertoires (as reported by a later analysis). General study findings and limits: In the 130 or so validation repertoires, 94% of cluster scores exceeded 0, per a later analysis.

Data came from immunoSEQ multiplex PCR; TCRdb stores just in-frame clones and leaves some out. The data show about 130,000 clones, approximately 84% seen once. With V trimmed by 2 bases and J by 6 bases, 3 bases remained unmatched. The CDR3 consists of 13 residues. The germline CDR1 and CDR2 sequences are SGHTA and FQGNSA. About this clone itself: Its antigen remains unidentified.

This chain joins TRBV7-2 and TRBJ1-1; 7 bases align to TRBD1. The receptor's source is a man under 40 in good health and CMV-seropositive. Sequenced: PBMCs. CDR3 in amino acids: CASSLTGAAEAFF. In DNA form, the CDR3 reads TGTGCCAGCAGCTTAACAGGGGCCGCTGAAGCTTTCTTT.